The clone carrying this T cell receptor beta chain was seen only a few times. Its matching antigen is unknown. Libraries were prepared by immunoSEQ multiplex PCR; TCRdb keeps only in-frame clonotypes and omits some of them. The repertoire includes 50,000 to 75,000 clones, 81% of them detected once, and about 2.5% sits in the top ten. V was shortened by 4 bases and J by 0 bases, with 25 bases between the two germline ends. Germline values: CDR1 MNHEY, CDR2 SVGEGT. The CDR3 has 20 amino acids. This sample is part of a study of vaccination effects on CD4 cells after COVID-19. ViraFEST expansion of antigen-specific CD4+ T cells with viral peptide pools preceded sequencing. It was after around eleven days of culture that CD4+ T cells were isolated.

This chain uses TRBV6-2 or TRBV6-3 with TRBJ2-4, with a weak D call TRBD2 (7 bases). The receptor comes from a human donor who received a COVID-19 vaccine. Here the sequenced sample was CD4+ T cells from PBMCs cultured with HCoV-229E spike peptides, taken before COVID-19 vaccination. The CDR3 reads CASSWRPAGANQLAKNIQYF. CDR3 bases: TGTGCCAGCAGTTGGAGGCCCGCGGGGGCGAACCAGCTAGCCAAAAACATTCAGTACTTC.